This entry is about one T cell receptor beta chain. What it recognizes is unknown. The sample carries other DNA sequences with the same CDR3. Trimming removed 1 base from V and 2 bases from J, with 6 bases in between. The CDR3 totals 13 residues. Germline lookup yields CDR1 GTSNPN and CDR2 SVGIG (reference sequence). Data came from immunoSEQ multiplex PCR; TCRdb stores just in-frame clones and leaves some out. The repertoire holds about 1.5 million clones, with under 99% as singletons. The sample comes from a study of shared clonotypes between healthy human individuals. Study-wide background: The donor pool was made up of two women and three men aged 18 to 49. CD4 naive and CD4 memory each took three plates per donor, while CD8 naive took two and CD8 memory one.

Overall study results and limits: Donor scarcity curtailed the genetic and exposure-history diversity represented herein.

Those who donated, Caucasian adults without exception, all lived in Nashville, Tennessee. This clonotype originated in a man aged 30 to 39 in good health. The specimen sequenced was naive CD4+ T cells sorted from blood. Subset defined: CD45RA+ positively selected. This chain connects TRBV30 to TRBJ1-5; D ambiguous. The CDR3 reads CAWSAGGNQPQHF. Here the CDR3 DNA reads TGTGCCTGGAGTGCCGGGGGCAATCAGCCCCAGCATTTT.